This T cell receptor beta chain stems from a study of T cells after yellow fever vaccination. TCRdb re-analysed the 5' RACE reads in MiXCR, keeping a single row per CDR3 protein. Of roughly 330,000 distinct CDR3 sequences detected, around 7.3% appear once; the ten largest clones hold about a sixth. Points on this clonotype: Antigen: not known.

CDR1 is SGDLS and CDR2 is YYNGEE in the germline V gene. The CDR3 covers 15 residues. Deletions cut 2 bases from V and 4 bases from J, with 10 bases between. Broader study findings: Among primary-vaccination clones, most reappeared after the booster, at about 95% for CD4 and around 90% for CD8.

The chain recombines TRBV9 with TRBJ1-6; D not certain. The sample in question was PBMCs, obtained roughly 47 days after the first yellow fever vaccination. This receptor was identified in a man in his late teens or twenties who received the YFV17D yellow fever vaccine. The CDR3: CASSVSGLYNSPLHF. CDR3 bases: TGTGCCAGCAGCGTTTCGGGTCTATATAATTCACCCCTCCACTTT. Full variable domain (outside the CDR3, taken from reference TRBV9 and TRBJ1-6): DSGVTQTPKHLITATGQRVTLRCSPRSGDLSVYWYQQSLDQGLQFLIQYYNGEERAKGNILERFSAQQFPDLHSELNLSSLELGDSALYFCASSVSGLYNSPLHFGNGTRLTVT.